Included here is one T cell receptor (beta chain) sequence, with context. Antigen specificity is unknown. The sample comes from a study of cytotoxic CD8 clonotypes in ibrutinib-treated CLL. Study at large: Researchers reported about a dozen relapsed/refractory and over 14 treatment-naive patients, roughly 17 of them IGHV unmutated. Regarding the study as a whole: Clonality climbed at ibrutinib response, then dropped toward baseline at progression.

Germline V lookup: CDR1 ENHRY, CDR2 SYGVKD. The CDR3 has 13 amino acids. The V and J ends lost 6 bases and 5 bases respectively, with 11 bases between them. Clones were sequenced by immunoSEQ multiplex PCR, and TCRdb holds only the in-frame ones, with some missing. The repertoire holds 65,000 to 85,000 clones, over 65% seen once, with about 39% in the top ten. The receptor was derived from a human donor with chronic lymphocytic leukemia. The sequencing used PBMCs, collected after 24 months of ibrutinib treatment. The chain has TRBV10-3 and TRBJ2-1; D is perhaps TRBD1 (6 bases). CDR3 region: CAISRGWDNEQFF. CDR3 DNA sequence: TGTGCCATCAGCAGGGGATGGGACAATGAGCAGTTCTTC.